This is a list of T cell receptor beta chains from one sample in a study of shared clonotypes between healthy human individuals. Sequenced by immunoSEQ multiplex PCR; TCRdb stores in-frame clones only, minus some. This table has roughly 600,000 clones, 98% appearing once. The sequenced sample consisted of naive CD8+ T cells sorted from blood. Receptors originate from a man aged 25-45 years in good health. Both conserved end residues are part of each CDR3. A D gene is named only where the DNA matches it firmly. Expanded clones get a size class; other rows say once, few or many, or leave the size out.

D gene	V gene	J gene	clone size	CDR3 protein	CDR3 DNA
.	TRBV7-8	TRBJ2-7	.	CASSDKREQYF	TGTGCCAGCAGCGACAAGCGGGAGCAGTACTTC
TRBD1	TRBV18	TRBJ2-1	.	CASSPRDRVYNEQFF	TGTGCCAGCTCACCAAGGGACAGGGTCTACAATGAGCAGTTCTTC
.	TRBV7-9	TRBJ2-1	.	CASSSSGTYYNEQFF	TGTGCCAGCAGCTCGTCCGGGACCTATTACAATGAGCAGTTCTTC
.	TRBV28	TRBJ2-7	.	CASGYRAYEQYF	TGTGCCAGCGGCTACAGGGCCTACGAGCAGTACTTC
.	TRBV5-1	TRBJ1-1	.	CARGKGEDTEAFF	TGCGCCAGGGGGAAGGGCGAGGACACTGAAGCTTTCTTT
.	TRBV18	TRBJ2-3	.	CASSPDERIFNTQYF	TGTGCCAGCTCACCGGATGAGAGAATCTTTAATACGCAGTATTTT
.	TRBV9	TRBJ2-6	.	CASSVGRSGANVLTF	TGTGCCAGCAGCGTAGGGAGGTCTGGGGCCAACGTCCTGACTTTC
.	TRBV4-3	TRBJ2-5	.	CASSQGSGQRETQYF	TGCGCCAGCAGCCAAGGTTCGGGGCAACGAGAGACCCAGTACTTC
.	TRBV7-9	TRBJ1-2	.	CASSPMDGGLGYTF	TGTGCCAGCAGCCCGATGGACGGAGGGCTAGGCTACACCTTC
.	TRBV6-1	TRBJ1-2	.	CASSEAGTGDYGYTF	TGTGCCAGCAGTGAAGCGGGGACGGGGGACTATGGCTACACCTTC
TRBD2	TRBV9	TRBJ2-7	.	CASSPGGSSGRLNEQYF	TGTGCCAGCAGCCCAGGGGGGTCTAGCGGGAGACTCAACGAGCAGTACTTC
TRBD2	TRBV7-9	TRBJ2-3	.	CASSHREVFTDTQYF	TGTGCCAGCAGCCACCGGGAGGTCTTCACAGATACGCAGTATTTT
TRBD2	TRBV6-5	TRBJ2-7	.	CATLAGYEQYF	TGTGCCACGCTAGCGGGCTACGAGCAGTACTTC
TRBD1	TRBV4-2	TRBJ1-1	.	CASSQDAYRGWNTEAFF	TGTGCCAGCAGCCAAGACGCCTACAGGGGATGGAACACTGAAGCTTTCTTT
.	TRBV13	TRBJ2-6	.	CASSLFGWAGDSGANVLTF	TGTGCCAGCAGCTTATTTGGCTGGGCTGGGGACTCTGGGGCCAACGTCCTGACTTTC
TRBD1	TRBV9	TRBJ1-3	.	CASSVAGTASGNTIYF	TGTGCCAGCAGCGTAGCCGGGACAGCCTCTGGAAACACCATATATTTT
TRBD1	TRBV6-1	TRBJ2-7	.	CASAGGVYEQYF	TGTGCCAGCGCAGGGGGTGTCTACGAGCAGTACTTC
TRBD1	TRBV7-8	TRBJ2-5	once	CASSLGRTGSQETQYF	TGTGCCAGCAGCTTAGGAAGGACAGGGAGCCAAGAGACCCAGTACTTC
TRBD2	TRBV6-6	TRBJ2-3	.	CASSAGGGTDTQYF	TGTGCCAGTTCCGCGGGAGGGGGCACAGATACGCAGTATTTT
.	TRBV9	TRBJ2-7	.	CASSVGGADLSYEQYF	TGTGCCAGCAGCGTAGGAGGGGCGGACCTTTCCTACGAGCAGTACTTC
TRBD1	TRBV6-1	TRBJ2-7	.	CASGRQGDEQYF	TGTGCCAGCGGAAGACAGGGGGACGAGCAGTACTTC
TRBD2	TRBV19	TRBJ2-7	.	CASSTLVSGSSYEQYF	TGTGCCAGTAGTACCCTGGTTAGCGGGAGCTCCTACGAGCAGTACTTC
.	TRBV7-9	TRBJ2-3	.	CASSPPSSTDTQYF	TGTGCCAGCAGCCCTCCCTCTTCTACAGATACGCAGTATTTT
.	TRBV6-5	TRBJ2-1	.	CASSYYGGYNEQFF	TGTGCCAGCAGTTACTATGGGGGGTACAATGAGCAGTTCTTC
.	TRBV7-8	TRBJ2-5	.	CASSASPGTETQYF	TGTGCCAGCAGCGCGTCGCCAGGGACGGAGACCCAGTACTTC
.	TRBV19	TRBJ2-7	.	CASSIVHSNYEQYF	TGTGCCAGTAGTATAGTCCACTCAAACTACGAGCAGTACTTC
TRBD2	TRBV7-6	TRBJ2-5	.	CASSSRTSGEETQYF	TGTGCCAGCAGCTCAAGGACTAGCGGGGAAGAGACCCAGTACTTC
TRBD1	TRBV11-2	TRBJ2-7	.	CASSLGTGRYEQYF	TGTGCCAGCAGCTTAGGGACAGGGCGGTACGAGCAGTACTTC
.	TRBV29-1	TRBJ2-1	.	CSVKGVFGVTSNEQFF	TGCAGCGTGAAAGGGGTTTTTGGGGTGACTTCAAATGAGCAGTTCTTC
.	TRBV4-1	TRBJ2-7	.	CASSETGSSYEQYF	TGCGCCAGCAGCGAAACAGGGAGCTCCTACGAGCAGTACTTC
TRBD2	TRBV5-1	TRBJ2-1	.	CASSLDGSGGYNEQFF	TGCGCCAGCAGCTTGGATGGTAGCGGGGGATACAATGAGCAGTTCTTC
.	TRBV27	TRBJ1-1	.	CASSSLGDSWEFEAFF	TGTGCCAGCAGTTCGTTGGGGGACTCTTGGGAGTTTGAAGCTTTCTTT